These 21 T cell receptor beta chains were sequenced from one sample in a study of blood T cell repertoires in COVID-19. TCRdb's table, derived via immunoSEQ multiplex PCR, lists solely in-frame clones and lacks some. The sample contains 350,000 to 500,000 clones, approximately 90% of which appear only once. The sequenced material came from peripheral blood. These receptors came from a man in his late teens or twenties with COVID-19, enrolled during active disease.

The CDR3 is CASSQPTDGARSGANVLTF. Written as DNA, the CDR3 is TGCGCCAGCAGCCAACCTACGGATGGGGCTCGGTCTGGGGCCAACGTCCTGACTTTC. This chain links TRBV4-1 with TRBJ2-6, with a weak D call TRBD1 (5 bases). The ends were cut back, 2 bases at V and 1 base at J, with 18 bases in the middle. Germline values: CDR1 MGHRA, CDR2 YSYEKL. CDR3 length: 19 amino acids.

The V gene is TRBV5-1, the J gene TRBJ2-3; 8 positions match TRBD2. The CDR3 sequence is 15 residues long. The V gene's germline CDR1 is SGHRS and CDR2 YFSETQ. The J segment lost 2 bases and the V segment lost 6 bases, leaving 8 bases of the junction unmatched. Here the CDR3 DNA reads TGCGCCAGCACCAGCCTTAGCGGGGTCACAGATACGCAGTATTTT. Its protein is CASTSLSGVTDTQYF.

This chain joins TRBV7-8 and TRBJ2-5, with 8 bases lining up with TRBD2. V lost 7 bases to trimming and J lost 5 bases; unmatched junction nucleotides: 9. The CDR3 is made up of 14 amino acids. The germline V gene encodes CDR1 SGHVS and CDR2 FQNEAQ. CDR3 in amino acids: CASTKREKAETQYF. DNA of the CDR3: TGTGCCAGCACCAAGCGGGAGAAAGCTGAGACCCAGTACTTC. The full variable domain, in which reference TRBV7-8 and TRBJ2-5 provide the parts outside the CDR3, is GAGVSQSPRYKVAKRGQDVALRCDPISGHVSLFWYQQALGQGPEFLTYFQNEAQLDKSGLPSDRFFAERPEGSVSTLKIQRTQQEDSAVYLCASTKREKAETQYFGPGTRLLVL.

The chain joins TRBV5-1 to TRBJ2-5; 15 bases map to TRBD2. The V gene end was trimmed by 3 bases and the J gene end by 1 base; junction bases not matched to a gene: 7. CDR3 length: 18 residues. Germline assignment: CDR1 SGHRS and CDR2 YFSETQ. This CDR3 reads CASSSGLAGGPTQETQYF. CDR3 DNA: TGCGCCAGCAGCTCGGGACTAGCGGGGGGACCGACCCAAGAGACCCAGTACTTC.

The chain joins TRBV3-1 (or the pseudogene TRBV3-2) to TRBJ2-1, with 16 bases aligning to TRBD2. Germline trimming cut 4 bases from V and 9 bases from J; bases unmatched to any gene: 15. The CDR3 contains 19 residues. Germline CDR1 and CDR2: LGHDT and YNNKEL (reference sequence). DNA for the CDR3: TGTGCCAGCAGCCCGATAGCCGGGACTAGCGGGGGGGCGAGTTTTGAGCAGTTCTTC. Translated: CASSPIAGTSGGASFEQFF.

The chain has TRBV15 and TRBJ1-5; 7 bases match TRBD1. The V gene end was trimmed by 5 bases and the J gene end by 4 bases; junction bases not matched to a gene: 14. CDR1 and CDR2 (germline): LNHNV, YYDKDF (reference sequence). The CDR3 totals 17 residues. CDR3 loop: CATSSPISAGGNQPQHF. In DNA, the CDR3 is TGTGCCACCAGCTCCCCTATAAGCGCAGGGGGTAATCAGCCCCAGCATTTT.

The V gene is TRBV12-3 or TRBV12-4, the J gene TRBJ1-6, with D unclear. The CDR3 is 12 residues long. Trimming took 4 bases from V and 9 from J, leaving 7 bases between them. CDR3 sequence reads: CASSSGFSPLHF. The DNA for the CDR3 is TGTGCCAGCAGTTCGGGTTTTTCACCCCTCCACTTT.

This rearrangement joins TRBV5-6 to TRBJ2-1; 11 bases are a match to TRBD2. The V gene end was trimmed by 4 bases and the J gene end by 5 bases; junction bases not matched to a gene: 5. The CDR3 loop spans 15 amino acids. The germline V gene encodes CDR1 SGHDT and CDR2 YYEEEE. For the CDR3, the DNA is TGTGCCAGCAGCCCAGGGACTAGCGGCCACAATGAGCAGTTCTTC. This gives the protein CASSPGTSGHNEQFF. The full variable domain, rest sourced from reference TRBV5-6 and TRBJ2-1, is DAGVTQSPTHLIKTRGQQVTLRCSPKSGHDTVSWYQQALGQGPQFIFQYYEEEERQRGNFPDRFSGHQFPNYSSELNVNALLLGDSALYLCASSPGTSGHNEQFFGPGTRLTVL.

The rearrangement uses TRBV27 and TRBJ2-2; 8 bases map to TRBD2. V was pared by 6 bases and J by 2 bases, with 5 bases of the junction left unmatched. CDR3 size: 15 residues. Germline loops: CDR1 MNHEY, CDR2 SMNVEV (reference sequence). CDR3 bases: TGTGCCAGCAGGCGGCGGGGGGCAAACACCGGGGAGCTGTTTTTT. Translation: CASRRRGANTGELFF.

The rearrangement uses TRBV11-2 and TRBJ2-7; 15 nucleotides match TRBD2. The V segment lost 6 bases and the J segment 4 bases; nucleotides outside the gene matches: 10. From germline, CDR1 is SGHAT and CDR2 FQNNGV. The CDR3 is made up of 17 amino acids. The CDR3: CASSILPGLAGGYEQYF. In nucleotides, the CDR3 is TGTGCCAGCAGTATTTTGCCGGGACTAGCGGGAGGTTACGAGCAGTACTTC.

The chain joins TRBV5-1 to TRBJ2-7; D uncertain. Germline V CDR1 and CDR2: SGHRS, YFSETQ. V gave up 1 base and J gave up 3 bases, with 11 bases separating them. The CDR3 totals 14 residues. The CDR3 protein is CASSLTAPVYEQYF. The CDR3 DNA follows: TGCGCCAGCAGCTTGACAGCACCAGTCTACGAGCAGTACTTC.

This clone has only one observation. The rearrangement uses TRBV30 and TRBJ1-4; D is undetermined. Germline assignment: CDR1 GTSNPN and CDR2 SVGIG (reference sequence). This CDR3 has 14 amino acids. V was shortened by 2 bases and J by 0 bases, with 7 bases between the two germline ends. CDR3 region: CAWSIRATNEKLFF. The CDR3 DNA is TGTGCCTGGAGTATCCGGGCAACTAATGAAAAACTGTTTTTT.

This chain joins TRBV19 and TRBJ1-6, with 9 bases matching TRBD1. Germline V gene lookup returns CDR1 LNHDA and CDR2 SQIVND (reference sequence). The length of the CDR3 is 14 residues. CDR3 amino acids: CATHRGRGESPLHF. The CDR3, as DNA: TGTGCTACCCACAGGGGGCGAGGAGAATCACCCCTCCACTTT.

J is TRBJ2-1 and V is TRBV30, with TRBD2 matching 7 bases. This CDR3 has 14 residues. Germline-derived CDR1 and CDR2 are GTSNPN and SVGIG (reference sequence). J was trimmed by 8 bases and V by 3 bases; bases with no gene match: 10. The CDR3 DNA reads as TGTGCCTGGAGGGCGGGACTAAATGTGGATGAGCAGTTCTTC. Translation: CAWRAGLNVDEQFF.

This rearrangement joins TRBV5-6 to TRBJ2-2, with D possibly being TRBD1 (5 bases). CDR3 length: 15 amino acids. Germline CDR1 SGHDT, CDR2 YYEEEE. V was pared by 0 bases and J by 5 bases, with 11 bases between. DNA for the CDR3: TGTGCCAGCAGCTTGGCGATAGGGGTGACCGGGGAGCTGTTTTTT. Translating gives CASSLAIGVTGELFF.

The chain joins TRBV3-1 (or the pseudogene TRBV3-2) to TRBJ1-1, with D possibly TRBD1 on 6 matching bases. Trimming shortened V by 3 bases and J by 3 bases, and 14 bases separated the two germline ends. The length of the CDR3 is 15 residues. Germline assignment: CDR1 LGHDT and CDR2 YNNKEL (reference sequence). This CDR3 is CASSHQDRWDTEAFF. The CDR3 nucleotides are TGTGCCAGCAGCCACCAAGACAGGTGGGACACTGAAGCTTTCTTT.

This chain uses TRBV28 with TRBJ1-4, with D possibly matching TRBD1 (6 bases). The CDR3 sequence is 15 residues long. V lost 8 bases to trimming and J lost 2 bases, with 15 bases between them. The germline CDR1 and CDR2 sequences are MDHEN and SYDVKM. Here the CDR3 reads CASRGGATTNEKLFF. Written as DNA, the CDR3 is TGTGCCAGCCGAGGGGGGGCGACGACTAATGAAAAACTGTTTTTT.

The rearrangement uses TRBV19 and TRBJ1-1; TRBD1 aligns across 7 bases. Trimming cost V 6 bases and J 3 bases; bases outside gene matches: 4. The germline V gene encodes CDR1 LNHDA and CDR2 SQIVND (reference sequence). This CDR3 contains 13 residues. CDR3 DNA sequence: TGTGCCAGTAGACGACAGGGCGACACTGAAGCTTTCTTT. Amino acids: CASRRQGDTEAFF.

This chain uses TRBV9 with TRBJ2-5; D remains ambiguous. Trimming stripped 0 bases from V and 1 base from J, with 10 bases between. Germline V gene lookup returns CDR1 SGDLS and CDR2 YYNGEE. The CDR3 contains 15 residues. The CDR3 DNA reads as TGTGCCAGCAGCGTAGCTGGGCGAGCCCAAGAGACCCAGTACTTC. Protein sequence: CASSVAGRAQETQYF.

The CDR3: CASSPPVLGRETQYF. For the CDR3, the DNA is TGTGCCAGCAGCCCCCCGGTTCTGGGGAGGGAGACCCAGTACTTC. This chain links TRBV3-1 (or the pseudogene TRBV3-2) with TRBJ2-5, with D possibly TRBD2 on 6 matching bases. V was trimmed by 4 bases and J by 5 bases, leaving 17 bases between them. The germline gives CDR1 LGHDT, CDR2 YNNKEL (reference sequence). This CDR3 contains 15 residues.

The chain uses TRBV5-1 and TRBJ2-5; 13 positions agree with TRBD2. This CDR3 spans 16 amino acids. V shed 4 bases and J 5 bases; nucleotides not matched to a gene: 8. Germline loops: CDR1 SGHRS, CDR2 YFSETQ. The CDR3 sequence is CASSPTSGGAGETQYF. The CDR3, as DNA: TGCGCCAGCAGCCCAACTAGCGGGGGGGCCGGGGAGACCCAGTACTTC.